Each of the 31 T cell receptor beta chains below was sequenced from the same sample in a study of early T cells in non-severe SARS-CoV-2 infection. Each CDR3 protein is one row after TCRdb ran MiXCR on the 5' RACE reads. The data contain tens of thousands of distinct CDR3 sequences, approximately 11% of them singletons. Sequences were derived from whole blood, sampled at baseline. These receptors all stem from an adult who was a healthcare worker with PCR-confirmed SARS-CoV-2 infection or an uninfected control (not recorded which).

This clonotype was picked up a small number of times. This chain uses TRBV29-1 with TRBJ2-7; 12 nucleotides align to TRBD2. The CDR3 loop spans 14 amino acids. With 6 bases clipped from V and 2 bases from J, the junction kept 5 bases outside the gene matches. CDR1 is SQVTM, CDR2 ANQGSEA, per germline. The chain's CDR3 is CSVLLAGGAYEQYF. DNA for the CDR3: TGCAGCGTCCTACTAGCGGGAGGAGCCTACGAGCAGTACTTC.

This clonotype was counted between two and nine times. The V and J genes are TRBV2 and TRBJ2-1, with D unresolved. The CDR3 runs to 11 residues. The ends were cut back, 4 bases at V and 7 bases at J, with 5 bases in the middle. CDR1 and CDR2 from the germline V gene are SNHLY and FYNNEI. CDR3 nucleotide sequence: TGTGCCAGCAGTGTCTCGAATGAGCAGTTCTTC. It is translated as CASSVSNEQFF.

At least ten counts were recorded for this clonotype. The V gene is TRBV19, the J gene TRBJ2-3; tentative D call: TRBD2 (6 bases). Germline values: CDR1 LNHDA, CDR2 SQIVND (reference sequence). This CDR3 comprises 13 residues. V shed 6 bases and J shed 4 bases, with 11 bases lying between them. CDR3 in DNA: TGTGCCAGTAGGGACGGGGGTGCAGATACGCAGTATTTT. Protein: CASRDGGADTQYF.

The V call is TRBV28, the J call TRBJ2-3, with unresolved D. CDR1 MDHEN and CDR2 SYDVKM come from the germline V gene. The CDR3 extends over 15 amino acids. V dropped 3 bases and J dropped 3 bases, with 13 bases sitting between them. The CDR3 coding sequence is TGTGCCAGCAGTTTCGGGCAGTTGGTTACAGATACGCAGTATTTT. This encodes CASSFGQLVTDTQYF.

In this sample, this clonotype turned up a few times. The rearrangement links TRBV19 to TRBJ1-1, with no clear D. Germline-derived CDR1 and CDR2 are LNHDA and SQIVND (reference sequence). This CDR3 contains 13 residues. Trimming removed 3 bases from V and 1 base from J, with 6 bases in between. The CDR3 DNA follows: TGTGCCAGTAGTATGCGTGAGAACACTGAAGCTTTCTTT. Translated: CASSMRENTEAFF. Variable domain in full (rest from reference TRBV19 and TRBJ1-1): DGGITQSPKYLFRKEGQNVTLSCEQNLNHDAMYWYRQDPGQGLRLIYYSQIVNDFQKGDIAEGYSVSREKKESFPLTVTSAQKNPTAFYLCASSMRENTEAFFGQGTRLTVV.

This clonotype was found a few times. CDR3: CASSLAGNTQYF. CDR3 coding DNA: TGTGCCAGCAGCTTAGCGGGAAATACGCAGTATTTT. V gene TRBV7-2 combines with J gene TRBJ2-3, with unresolved D. CDR1 and CDR2 from the germline V gene are SGHTA and FQGNSA. V lost 0 bases and J lost 7, with 5 bases in between. This CDR3 comprises 12 residues.

This clonotype was seen a few times. The CDR3 DNA is TGTGCCAGCAGCCGGACTAGCGGGAGTCTCGTTGGCGGGGAGCTGTTTTTT. Residues: CASSRTSGSLVGGELFF. The gene calls are TRBV12-3 or TRBV12-4 and TRBJ2-2, with 13 bases that match TRBD2. With 6 bases clipped from V and 7 bases from J, the junction kept 11 bases outside the gene matches. The CDR3 consists of 17 residues.

This clonotype was recorded at least ten times. For the CDR3, the DNA is TGTGCCAGCCGACGGACTAGCGGGAGCCCAGATACGCAGTATTTT. Amino acid sequence: CASRRTSGSPDTQYF. The genes are TRBV7-2 and TRBJ2-3; 13 bases map to TRBD2. The CDR3 is made up of 15 amino acids. CDR1 is SGHTA and CDR2 is FQGNSA in the germline V gene. With V trimmed by 8 bases and J by 4 bases, 6 bases remained unmatched.

This clonotype was picked up many times. CDR3 amino acids: CASSSGTQAIETQYF. CDR3 in DNA: TGTGCCAGCAGCTCTGGGACGCAGGCTATAGAGACCCAGTACTTC. The chain is built from TRBV7-2 and TRBJ2-5, with D perhaps given as TRBD1 or TRBD2 (5 bases each). Germline values: CDR1 SGHTA, CDR2 FQGNSA. This CDR3 is 15 amino acids long. V lost 4 bases and J 4 bases, leaving 16 bases between the germline ends.

This clonotype was detected many times. V and J are TRBV4-1 and TRBJ2-7; 12 bases fit TRBD2. Germline V gene sequence: CDR1 MGHRA, CDR2 YSYEKL. CDR3 size: 15 residues. Germline trimming cut 0 bases from V and 4 bases from J; bases unmatched to any gene: 1. The chain's CDR3 is CASSQDTSGGYEQYF. CDR3 bases: TGCGCCAGCAGCCAAGATACTAGCGGGGGGTACGAGCAGTACTTC.

The genes are TRBV20-1 and TRBJ2-4, with no clear D. In germline, CDR1 is DFQATT, CDR2 SNEGSKA (reference sequence). This CDR3 contains 16 residues. Trimming cost V 4 bases and J 0 bases, with 16 bases left between them. This chain's CDR3 is CSANNLKTVAKNIQYF. The CDR3 DNA sequence: TGCAGTGCTAACAATTTAAAAACAGTAGCCAAAAACATTCAGTACTTC.

The chain uses TRBV6-1 and TRBJ2-2, with 8 positions matching TRBD1. V lost 5 bases to trimming and J lost 7 bases; unmatched junction nucleotides: 12. This CDR3 comprises 16 residues. Germline CDR1 reads MNHNS; CDR2 reads SASEGT. DNA for the CDR3: TGTGCCAGCAGTCCCCCCCGGACAGGGATGATCGGGGAGCTGTTTTTT. Residues: CASSPPRTGMIGELFF.

This clonotype showed up just a few times. V and J are TRBV4-1 and TRBJ1-4; 9 bases are a match to TRBD1. Germline assignment: CDR1 MGHRA and CDR2 YSYEKL. Trimming at V came to 1 base and at J to 7 bases, leaving 7 bases not matched to a gene. The CDR3 runs 16 residues. The CDR3 coding sequence is TGCGCCAGCAGCCAAGGGGACAGGGCGGAGGGTGAAAAACTGTTTTTT. Its translation is CASSQGDRAEGEKLFF.

This clonotype was found a few times. The chain uses TRBV29-1 and TRBJ2-7; weak D call: TRBD1 (5 bases). V was trimmed by 6 bases and J by 6 bases, leaving 15 bases between them. CDR1 is SQVTM, CDR2 ANQGSEA, per germline. The CDR3 spans 12 residues. The CDR3 protein is CSVRASSFEQYF. Here the CDR3 DNA reads TGCAGCGTCAGGGCATCCTCTTTCGAGCAGTACTTC.

This clonotype was detected many times. This chain joins TRBV2 and TRBJ2-3, with TRBD1 identical over 8 bases. The trim removed 7 bases at V and 2 bases at J, leaving 8 bases unmatched. The CDR3 runs to 15 residues. The germline gives CDR1 SNHLY, CDR2 FYNNEI. The CDR3 sequence is CASNSQGELTDTQYF. Here the CDR3 DNA reads TGTGCCAGCAATTCACAGGGGGAGCTCACAGATACGCAGTATTTT.

The gene calls are TRBV29-1 and TRBJ1-2; tentative D call: TRBD1 (5 bases). CDR1 is SQVTM, CDR2 ANQGSEA, per germline. The CDR3 is 14 residues long. V gave up 4 bases and J gave up 9 bases, with 21 bases separating them. The CDR3 DNA reads as TGCAGCGTTGCGTCCGGGACTGCTCTTTCGCGCTACACCTTC. Its protein is CSVASGTALSRYTF.

The chain has TRBV7-9 and TRBJ1-1; TRBD1 might be the D (6 bases). V dropped 0 bases and J dropped 1 base, with 6 bases sitting between them. Per the germline V gene, CDR1 is SEHNR and CDR2 is FQNEAQ (reference sequence). The CDR3 is 14 amino acids. The CDR3 sequence is CASSLAGANTEAFF. In DNA, the CDR3 is TGTGCCAGCAGCTTAGCGGGGGCGAACACTGAAGCTTTCTTT. Filled out from reference TRBV7-9 and TRBJ1-1, the complete variable domain reads DTGVSQNPRHKITKRGQNVTFRCDPISEHNRLYWYRQTLGQGPEFLTYFQNEAQLEKSRLLSDRFSAERPKGSFSTLEIQRTEQGDSAMYLCASSLAGANTEAFFGQGTRLTVV.

This clonotype came up a few times. The rearrangement uses TRBV14 and TRBJ1-3; unclear D gene. Looked up from germline, CDR1 is SGHDN and CDR2 is FVKESK. Trimming took 5 bases from V and 0 from J, leaving 11 bases between them. The CDR3 is 15 residues long. In DNA form, the CDR3 reads TGTGCCAGCAGCTCGACTGCCTACTCTGGAAACACCATATATTTT. Its translation: CASSSTAYSGNTIYF.

This clonotype was seen a handful of times. The chain uses TRBV7-9 and TRBJ2-5; the match to TRBD2 covers 11 bases. Per the germline V gene, CDR1 is SEHNR and CDR2 is FQNEAQ (reference sequence). This CDR3 comprises 17 residues. V shed 4 bases and J 0 bases; nucleotides not matched to a gene: 7. CDR3 in amino acids: CASSSLAGGIYQETQYF. The CDR3 nucleotides read TGTGCCAGCAGCTCTCTAGCGGGAGGTATCTACCAAGAGACCCAGTACTTC.

The rearrangement links TRBV12-3 or TRBV12-4 to TRBJ1-2; D unresolved. V lost 2 bases and J lost 1, with 5 bases in between. This CDR3 contains 13 residues. In DNA, the CDR3 is TGTGCCAGCAGTTTAAGTCATAACTATGGCTACACCTTC. Its protein product is CASSLSHNYGYTF.

Written as DNA, the CDR3 is TGTGCCAGCAGCCAATGGGACAGGCATTCCCTGACAGAGACCCAGTACTTC. Protein: CASSQWDRHSLTETQYF. The V call is TRBV28, the J call TRBJ2-5; 8 bases are a match to TRBD1. V lost 6 bases and J lost 4; bases outside the gene matches: 16. CDR3 length equals 17 residues. Per the germline V gene, CDR1 is MDHEN and CDR2 is SYDVKM.

In its sample, this clonotype was seen a few times. The chain couples TRBV28 to TRBJ2-7, with D unclear. CDR3 length: 13 residues. The germline CDR1 and CDR2 sequences are MDHEN and SYDVKM. V was clipped by 6 bases and J by 3 bases, with 12 bases between them. In DNA, the CDR3 is TGTGCCAGCAGCCCCACAATTTTCTACGAGCAGTACTTC. Protein product: CASSPTIFYEQYF.

This clonotype has a count of ten or more. CDR3: CASSFNGPYEQYF. For the CDR3, the DNA is TGTGCCAGCAGCTTTAACGGACCCTACGAGCAGTACTTC. The V call is TRBV3-1, the J call TRBJ2-7, with unresolved D. Germline loops: CDR1 LGHDT, CDR2 YNNKEL (reference sequence). Trimming removed 5 bases at V and 2 bases at J, with 10 bases between. The CDR3 sequence is 13 residues long.

This clonotype has just a few counts. The chain uses TRBV27 and TRBJ1-1; D is uncertain. The V end lost 2 bases, the J end lost 0 bases, and 7 bases lay between the germline ends. This CDR3 has 14 amino acids. Germline V gene sequence: CDR1 MNHEY, CDR2 SMNVEV (reference sequence). The CDR3 sequence: CASSLRFMNTEAFF. The CDR3 DNA is TGTGCCAGCAGTTTACGGTTTATGAACACTGAAGCTTTCTTT.

This clonotype has at least ten counts. The chain combines TRBV19 with TRBJ2-5; D gene uncertain. V was cut by 5 bases and J by 2 bases, with 15 bases left in between. Germline V gene lookup returns CDR1 LNHDA and CDR2 SQIVND (reference sequence). This CDR3 region has 15 residues. The CDR3 coding sequence is TGTGCCAGTAGTGATCGAGGAAGGAAGCAAGAGACCCAGTACTTC. Translating gives CASSDRGRKQETQYF.

This clonotype was observed many times. In DNA, the CDR3 is TGTGCCAGCCGACAGGCTGGGGGATTTAGTGAAAAACTGTTTTTT. Amino acid sequence: CASRQAGGFSEKLFF. This chain links TRBV27 with TRBJ1-4, with D possibly TRBD1 on 6 matching bases. With 8 bases removed from V and 7 bases from J, the gap between germline ends came to 20 bases. The CDR3 is 15 residues long. In germline, CDR1 is MNHEY, CDR2 SMNVEV (reference sequence).

Ten or more counts support this clonotype. V gene TRBV7-8 combines with J gene TRBJ1-5, with a weak D call TRBD1 (6 bases). The CDR3 extends over 16 amino acids. CDR1 SGHVS and CDR2 FQNEAQ come from the germline V gene. V lost 5 bases and J lost 7, with 21 bases in between. CDR3 loop: CASSKSGRGSRQPQHF. CDR3 DNA sequence: TGTGCCAGCAGCAAATCCGGCAGGGGCAGTAGACAGCCCCAGCATTTT.

The V call is TRBV7-2, the J call TRBJ2-3; D gene ambiguous. Looked up from germline, CDR1 is SGHTA and CDR2 is FQGNSA. CDR3 length equals 14 residues. V gave up 3 bases and J gave up 0 bases, with 7 bases separating them. The DNA for the CDR3 is TGTGCCAGCAGCTTTTACTCTAGCACAGATACGCAGTATTTT. As protein: CASSFYSSTDTQYF.

This clonotype was seen a few times. This chain connects TRBV19 to TRBJ2-4; TRBD2 aligns across 7 bases. The CDR3 covers 16 residues. Germline V gene lookup returns CDR1 LNHDA and CDR2 SQIVND (reference sequence). The V segment lost 6 bases and the J segment 1 base; nucleotides outside the gene matches: 9. CDR3 amino acids: CASSSRGRLAKNIQYF. In DNA, the CDR3 is TGTGCCAGTAGCTCACGCGGGAGACTCGCCAAAAACATTCAGTACTTC.

This clonotype was detected a few times. A read error is possible here, since a much larger clone lies one base away. The rearrangement joins TRBV9 to TRBJ1-2; 10 positions agree with TRBD1. Trimming cost V 3 bases and J 3 bases; bases outside gene matches: 11. Germline V gene lookup returns CDR1 SGDLS and CDR2 YYNGEE. CDR3 length: 17 residues. The CDR3, as DNA: TGTGCCAGCAGCGGGGCGGCAGACAGGGGGCTAGACTATGGCTACACCTTC. Translating gives CASSGAADRGLDYGYTF. Based on the CDR3 plus reference TRBV9 and TRBJ1-2, the full variable domain is DSGVTQTPKHLITATGQRVTLRCSPRSGDLSVYWYQQSLDQGLQFLIQYYNGEERAKGNILERFSAQQFPDLHSELNLSSLELGDSALYFCASSGAADRGLDYGYTFGSGTRLTVV.

The table lists this clonotype with many counts. The chain joins TRBV28 to TRBJ1-2; D possibly corresponds to TRBD1 (5 bases). Germline V gene data show CDR1 as MDHEN and CDR2 as SYDVKM. Trimming removed 8 bases at V and 4 bases at J, with 14 bases between. This CDR3 region has 13 residues. CDR3 protein: CASYRGQSYGYTF. Here the CDR3 DNA reads TGTGCCAGCTACCGGGGCCAGAGCTATGGCTACACCTTC.